These T cell receptor beta chains were read from a single sample in a study of blood T cell repertoires in COVID-19. Profiled with immunoSEQ multiplex PCR; TCRdb holds only in-frame clones, not every one. The sample has over 100,000 clones; over 80% are singletons. The sample consisted of peripheral blood. The origin of the receptors is a man in his fifties or sixties with acute or convalescent COVID-19. Each CDR3 is given with its conserved first and last residue. A D gene is named only where the DNA matches it firmly. The size of a clone is reported for some rows only, either as once, few or many, or as a class for expanded clones.

V gene	clone size	CDR3 length	J gene	D gene	CDR3 DNA	CDR3 protein
TRBV11-3	few	11	TRBJ2-7	-	TGTGCCAGCAGCTTAGCTAGGGAGCAGTACTTC	CASSLAREQYF
TRBV30	once	12	TRBJ1-1	TRBD1	TGTGCCTGGGCAGGGGGGCACACTGAAGCTTTCTTT	CAWAGGHTEAFF
TRBV5-1	-	14	TRBJ1-5	-	TGCGCCAGCAGAGAGGGTATCAGCACTCAGCCCCAGCATTTT	CASREGISTQPQHF
TRBV5-1	once	12	TRBJ2-7	-	TGCGCCAGCAGCTTGAGGGGTTACGAGCAGTACTTC	CASSLRGYEQYF
TRBV2	-	15	TRBJ2-7	TRBD2	TGTGCCAGCAGTGAAGTAGCGGGAGTAGGGTCCGAGCAGTACTTC	CASSEVAGVGSEQYF
TRBV11-2	once	15	TRBJ2-7	TRBD1	TGTGCCAGCAGCTTAGGGACAGGGTGGGACCACGAGCAGTACTTC	CASSLGTGWDHEQYF
TRBV11-2	-	17	TRBJ2-5	TRBD1	TGTGCCAGCAGCTTAGCTGGGGACAGGGGGCGCCGAGAGACCCAGTACTTC	CASSLAGDRGRRETQYF
TRBV11-2	-	16	TRBJ2-1	TRBD2	TGTGCCAGCAATGGGGAGGGGCTAGCGGTTTACAATGAGCAGTTCTTC	CASNGEGLAVYNEQFF
TRBV24-1	-	16	TRBJ2-1	TRBD2	TGTGCCACCAGCCCCCAGGGGACTAGGATTTTGAATGAGCAGTTCTTC	CATSPQGTRILNEQFF
TRBV18	-	13	TRBJ1-2	TRBD1	TGTGCCAGCTCACCGGACAGGAACTATGGCTACACCTTC	CASSPDRNYGYTF
TRBV3-1/TRBV3-2	-	15	TRBJ2-2	-	TGTGCCAGCAGCAGGCCGGGACAGAACACCGGGGAGCTGTTTTTT	CASSRPGQNTGELFF
TRBV18	-	14	TRBJ2-7	TRBD1	TGTGCCAGCTCACCTCGGGACAGCTCCTACGAGCAGTACTTC	CASSPRDSSYEQYF
TRBV10-2	-	17	TRBJ2-7	TRBD2	TGCGCCAGCAGTGGCTCAATAGCGGGAGTGACGGGCTACGAGCAGTACTTC	CASSGSIAGVTGYEQYF
TRBV18	-	15	TRBJ2-1	TRBD1	TGTGCCAGCTCACCCGGGACAGGGGGGTACAATGAGCAGTTCTTC	CASSPGTGGYNEQFF
TRBV7-2	-	15	TRBJ2-5	-	TGTGCCAGCAGCTCCATTGGTCCAGGGGGGGAGACCCAGTACTTC	CASSSIGPGGETQYF
TRBV11-3	-	16	TRBJ2-3	TRBD2	TGTGCCAGCAGCTTTTTCGGGAGGGCCGGGGAAGATACGCAGTATTTT	CASSFFGRAGEDTQYF
TRBV28	-	14	TRBJ1-5	TRBD1	TGTGCCAGCAGTCCGAGGACAGGGTACCAGCCCCAGCATTTT	CASSPRTGYQPQHF
TRBV2	-	14	TRBJ2-7	TRBD1	TGTGCCAGCAACGCAGGGGGCTGGTCCTACGAGCAGTACTTC	CASNAGGWSYEQYF
TRBV27	-	13	TRBJ2-5	-	TGTGCCAGCAGTTGGAGGGGGCAGGAGACCCAGTACTTC	CASSWRGQETQYF
TRBV5-1	-	15	TRBJ2-3	TRBD2	TGCGCCAGCAGCTTCGGGGCGGGAGGCGCAGATACGCAGTATTTT	CASSFGAGGADTQYF
TRBV6-2/TRBV6-3	-	17	TRBJ2-7	TRBD2	TGTGCCAGCAGTTACTCGAGGGGACTAGCGGGGAGCTACGAGCAGTACTTC	CASSYSRGLAGSYEQYF
TRBV4-1	-	15	TRBJ2-7	TRBD1	TGCGCCAGCAGCCCTACACGGACAGGGGGCGCCGAGCAGTACTTC	CASSPTRTGGAEQYF
TRBV5-1	-	14	TRBJ1-1	TRBD1	TGCGCCAGCAGCACCCAGGGGGGGAACACTGAAGCTTTCTTT	CASSTQGGNTEAFF
TRBV2	-	16	TRBJ2-7	-	TGTGCCAGCAGTGAGGGCCGGGACACCAGTACCTACGAGCAGTACTTC	CASSEGRDTSTYEQYF
TRBV25-1	-	15	TRBJ1-2	-	TGTGCCAGTGCGGGACCGTCGTATCCGGGCTATGGCTACACCTTC	CASAGPSYPGYGYTF
TRBV19	-	14	TRBJ1-2	-	TGTGCCAGTAGTATAGGGACGGGGGTTAGAGGCTACACCTTC	CASSIGTGVRGYTF
TRBV9	few	17	TRBJ2-7	TRBD2	TGTGCCAGCAGCGCCGGGACTAGCGGGAGGAGGGGGTACGAGCAGTACTTC	CASSAGTSGRRGYEQYF
TRBV6-5	once	14	TRBJ2-7	-	TGTGCCAGCAGACTCAACTTCGCTACCTACGAGCAGTACTTC	CASRLNFATYEQYF
TRBV12-3/TRBV12-4	-	13	TRBJ2-3	-	TGTGCCAGCAGGCCCACAGGGACAGATACGCAGTATTTT	CASRPTGTDTQYF
TRBV27	-	15	TRBJ2-3	TRBD2	TGTGCCAGCAGTTATTTAGCGGGAGGCACAGATACGCAGTATTTT	CASSYLAGGTDTQYF
TRBV6-2/TRBV6-3	-	15	TRBJ2-2	-	TGTGCCAGCAGTCCCCGGGACAAAAGAACCGGGGAGCTGTTTTTT	CASSPRDKRTGELFF
TRBV28	-	13	TRBJ1-6	-	TGTGCCAGCAGTCTCTACGGGAATTCACCCCTCCACTTT	CASSLYGNSPLHF
TRBV7-2	once	16	TRBJ2-2	TRBD2	TGTGCCAGCAGCTCCCGACTAGCGGGAGGGGTCGGGGAGCTGTTTTTT	CASSSRLAGGVGELFF
TRBV6-4	-	15	TRBJ2-7	TRBD2	TGTGCCAGCAGTCCTCGACTAGCGGGAGTACACGAGCAGTACTTC	CASSPRLAGVHEQYF
TRBV6-6	-	15	TRBJ2-2	-	TGTGCCAGCAGTTACTCACCCAGACTAGCCGGGGAGCTGTTTTTT	CASSYSPRLAGELFF
TRBV19	-	17	TRBJ2-6	-	TGTGCCAGTAGTATATTCGCAGGGAAGGATGGGGCCAACGTCCTGACTTTC	CASSIFAGKDGANVLTF
TRBV2	-	16	TRBJ2-7	TRBD1	TGTGCCAGCAACCGGATCCCGGGACAGAGCTCCTACGAGCAGTACTTC	CASNRIPGQSSYEQYF
TRBV5-1	few	16	TRBJ2-3	TRBD2	TGCGCCAGCAGCCTTAGCGGGAGTAGGGGCACAGATACGCAGTATTTT	CASSLSGSRGTDTQYF
TRBV29-1	few	13	TRBJ1-3	-	TGCAGCGTCCGGAACAGTATTGGAAACACCATATATTTT	CSVRNSIGNTIYF
TRBV25-1	-	15	TRBJ1-6	TRBD1	TGTGCCAGCAGTGAATGGGGACAGAATAATTCACCCCTCCACTTT	CASSEWGQNNSPLHF
TRBV6-1	-	13	TRBJ2-7	-	TGTGCCAGCAGTGACATCGGAGTCGGCGAGCAGTACTTC	CASSDIGVGEQYF
TRBV19	-	14	TRBJ2-1	TRBD2	TGTGCCAGTACCCTGGGAGGGACTACCAATGAGCAGTTCTTC	CASTLGGTTNEQFF
TRBV7-2	-	19	TRBJ2-1	-	TGTGCCAGCAGCAAGCGAGACCCATCGCGCATCCGCGACTACAATGAGCAGTTCTTC	CASSKRDPSRIRDYNEQFF
TRBV6-5	-	14	TRBJ1-4	TRBD1	TGTGCCAGCAGACAGGGGGGAACTAATGAAAAACTGTTTTTT	CASRQGGTNEKLFF
TRBV24-1	-	13	TRBJ2-3	TRBD1	TGTGCCACCCGGACAGGGCTCACAGATACGCAGTATTTT	CATRTGLTDTQYF
TRBV3-1/TRBV3-2	-	16	TRBJ2-1	TRBD2	TGTGCCAGCAGCCAAGCACTAGCGGAGTTATACAATGAGCAGTTCTTC	CASSQALAELYNEQFF
TRBV19	-	13	TRBJ1-1	-	TGTGCCAGTAGTATAGCGGGGGGGACTGAAGCTTTCTTT	CASSIAGGTEAFF
TRBV6-5	-	14	TRBJ1-5	-	TGTGCCAGCAGTTCAGGGAAAGGCAATCAGCCCCAGCATTTT	CASSSGKGNQPQHF
TRBV5-6	-	18	TRBJ2-1	-	TGTGCCAGCAGCTTGGGGGACTTACCCAGAAGCTCCTACAATGAGCAGTTCTTC	CASSLGDLPRSSYNEQFF
TRBV2	once	12	TRBJ2-7	-	TGTGCCAGCAGTGGCCCCAGGGGAAAGCAGTACTTC	CASSGPRGKQYF
TRBV9	few	17	TRBJ1-1	TRBD1	TGTGCCAGCAGCGGAGGGCCTGGGACAGGTTTGAACACTGAAGCTTTCTTT	CASSGGPGTGLNTEAFF
TRBV5-1	-	12	TRBJ1-4	TRBD1	TGCGCCAGCAGGACAGGGACTGAAAAACTGTTTTTT	CASRTGTEKLFF
TRBV19	-	13	TRBJ2-2	-	TGTGCCAGTAGTATCTGGCAGACCGGGGAGCTGTTTTTT	CASSIWQTGELFF
TRBV6-5	-	13	TRBJ1-1	TRBD1	TGTGCCAGCAGTTACGGACAGGCGGCTCTGGCTTTCTTT	CASSYGQAALAFF
TRBV5-1	-	13	TRBJ2-5	TRBD1	TGCGCCAGCAGCTCGGACAGGGGCGAGACCCAGTACTTC	CASSSDRGETQYF
TRBV30	-	13	TRBJ1-2	-	TGTGCCTGGAGTGTATTCCAGGGTGATGGCTACACCTTC	CAWSVFQGDGYTF
TRBV4-2	-	15	TRBJ2-1	TRBD2	TGTGCCAGCTCGCGGGAGGGGGAGGCGTACAATGAGCAGTTCTTC	CASSREGEAYNEQFF
TRBV6-5	-	15	TRBJ2-7	TRBD1	TGTGCCAGCAGTTACTCCCAAGACAGGGGTAACGAGCAGTACTTC	CASSYSQDRGNEQYF
TRBV4-1	-	17	TRBJ1-5	TRBD1	TGCGCCAGCAGCCCTCGGGACAGGGGGTATGGCAATCAGCCCCAGCATTTT	CASSPRDRGYGNQPQHF